The rows below give T cell receptor beta chains drawn from one sample of a study of T cells in Graves' hyperthyroidism and ophthalmopathy. TCRdb reanalysed the multiplex PCR reads using MiXCR and keeps one entry per CDR3 protein. The repertoire consists of 500,000 to 750,000 distinct CDR3 sequences, with approximately 15% occurring once and the leading ten covering around 7%. The sequenced sample consisted of blood. All receptors come from a young woman with Graves' ophthalmopathy. Both conserved end residues are part of each CDR3. D genes are given only for firm matches. The size field is filled for only some rows; it gives once, few, many or a size class.

cdr3_nt: TGCAGTGCTTCCCAGGGTGAGGGAATCCAGCCCCAGCATTTT
cdr3_aa: CSASQGEGIQPQHF
d_call: NA
cdr3_length: 14
clone_size: many
v_call: TRBV20-1
j_call: TRBJ1-5

cdr3_nt: TGTGCCAGCAGTTCGGACATGAACACTGAAGCTTTCTTT
cdr3_aa: CASSSDMNTEAFF
d_call: NA
cdr3_length: 13
clone_size: many
v_call: TRBV28
j_call: TRBJ1-1

cdr3_nt: TGTGCCAGCAGTTTACAGGGGGGTAGTTCACCCCTCCACTTT
cdr3_aa: CASSLQGGSSPLHF
d_call: TRBD1
cdr3_length: 14
clone_size: few
v_call: TRBV12-3/TRBV12-4
j_call: TRBJ1-6

cdr3_nt: TGTGCCAGTAGTATATCAGGGGACCCTGAAAAACTGTTTTTT
cdr3_aa: CASSISGDPEKLFF
d_call: NA
cdr3_length: 14
clone_size: many
v_call: TRBV19
j_call: TRBJ1-4

cdr3_nt: TGTGCCAGCAGTTTTCGGGAGTGGGAAAATGAGCAGTTCTTC
cdr3_aa: CASSFREWENEQFF
d_call: NA
cdr3_length: 14
clone_size: NA
v_call: TRBV6-5
j_call: TRBJ2-1

cdr3_nt: TGCAGCGTGGGCTCTGGTGAGGGGGGCACATATGGCTACACCTTC
cdr3_aa: CSVGSGEGGTYGYTF
d_call: NA
cdr3_length: 15
clone_size: NA
v_call: TRBV29-1
j_call: TRBJ1-2

cdr3_nt: TGTGCCAGTAGTATAAAGGACAGGGCCTCTCAGCCCCAGCATTTT
cdr3_aa: CASSIKDRASQPQHF
d_call: TRBD1
cdr3_length: 15
clone_size: NA
v_call: TRBV19
j_call: TRBJ1-5

cdr3_nt: TGTGCCAGCAGCGTGACAGGGGGCTCCTACGAGCGGTACTTC
cdr3_aa: CASSVTGGSYERYF
d_call: TRBD1
cdr3_length: 14
clone_size: NA
v_call: TRBV9
j_call: TRBJ2-7

cdr3_nt: TGTGCCAGCAGTTTATTCGGGGGCGGTAATGAAGCTTTCTTT
cdr3_aa: CASSLFGGGNEAFF
d_call: NA
cdr3_length: 14
clone_size: many
v_call: TRBV12-3/TRBV12-4
j_call: TRBJ1-1

cdr3_nt: TGTGCCAGTAGTACGACCATAGGTATATACGAGCAGTACTTC
cdr3_aa: CASSTTIGIYEQYF
d_call: NA
cdr3_length: 14
clone_size: few
v_call: TRBV19
j_call: TRBJ2-7

cdr3_nt: TGCAGTGCTAGAGATGGGACTAGCGGCACAGATACGCAGTATTTT
cdr3_aa: CSARDGTSGTDTQYF
d_call: TRBD2
cdr3_length: 15
clone_size: NA
v_call: TRBV20-1
j_call: TRBJ2-3

cdr3_nt: TGCAGTGCTATTAGCGGGAGGGGATTGAGCTCCTACAATGAGCAGTTCTTC
cdr3_aa: CSAISGRGLSSYNEQFF
d_call: TRBD2
cdr3_length: 17
clone_size: few
v_call: TRBV20-1
j_call: TRBJ2-1

cdr3_nt: TGTGCCTGGAGTACCGGGGGCCCATACGAGCAGTACTTC
cdr3_aa: CAWSTGGPYEQYF
d_call: NA
cdr3_length: 13
clone_size: many
v_call: TRBV30
j_call: TRBJ2-7

cdr3_nt: TGTGCCAGCAGCCAAGGTACAGGGGGCTATCAGCCCCAGCATTTT
cdr3_aa: CASSQGTGGYQPQHF
d_call: TRBD1
cdr3_length: 15
clone_size: many
v_call: TRBV3-1
j_call: TRBJ1-5

cdr3_nt: TGTGCCTGGGTTGGACTATCAGTCCATGAGCAGTTCTTC
cdr3_aa: CAWVGLSVHEQFF
d_call: NA
cdr3_length: 13
clone_size: many
v_call: TRBV30
j_call: TRBJ2-1

cdr3_nt: TGTGCCAGCAGCTTGGGACTAGCGGGAGACGGCTACGAGCAGTACTTC
cdr3_aa: CASSLGLAGDGYEQYF
d_call: TRBD2
cdr3_length: 16
clone_size: NA
v_call: TRBV2
j_call: TRBJ2-7

cdr3_nt: TGCGCCAGCGGGCTTACTGGGGAAAAATCCTACGAGCAGTACTTC
cdr3_aa: CASGLTGEKSYEQYF
d_call: NA
cdr3_length: 15
clone_size: many
v_call: TRBV5-1
j_call: TRBJ2-7

cdr3_nt: TGTGCCAGCTCACCACCGGGCCTCCGGGAGATGAACACTGAAGCTTTCTTT
cdr3_aa: CASSPPGLREMNTEAFF
d_call: NA
cdr3_length: 17
clone_size: NA
v_call: TRBV3-1
j_call: TRBJ1-1

cdr3_nt: TGCAGTGCTCGGAGGGACGCCAGCGGCCACGAGCAGTACTTC
cdr3_aa: CSARRDASGHEQYF
d_call: NA
cdr3_length: 14
clone_size: many
v_call: TRBV20-1
j_call: TRBJ2-7

cdr3_nt: TGCGCCAGCAGCCAAGTGAAAGACTTTCCGGGAGCGAATCAGCCCCAGCATTTT
cdr3_aa: CASSQVKDFPGANQPQHF
d_call: NA
cdr3_length: 18
clone_size: NA
v_call: TRBV4-3
j_call: TRBJ1-5

cdr3_nt: TGTGCCACCAGCAGCGGGACCGTATACGCCTACAATGAGCAGTTCTTC
cdr3_aa: CATSSGTVYAYNEQFF
d_call: NA
cdr3_length: 16
clone_size: NA
v_call: TRBV15
j_call: TRBJ2-1

cdr3_nt: TGTGCCAGCAGTGAAGGCTTGTCAAAGGTCTTAAATGAGCAGTTCTTC
cdr3_aa: CASSEGLSKVLNEQFF
d_call: NA
cdr3_length: 16
clone_size: many
v_call: TRBV27
j_call: TRBJ2-1

cdr3_nt: TGTGCCAGCAGTTACGATGGGACGGCTTACAATGAGCAGTTCTTC
cdr3_aa: CASSYDGTAYNEQFF
d_call: NA
cdr3_length: 15
clone_size: many
v_call: TRBV12-3/TRBV12-4
j_call: TRBJ2-1

cdr3_nt: TGCAGTGCTAGGCTTTTGGCTAGCGGGAGGGGAAAAGCCGAGCAGTACTTC
cdr3_aa: CSARLLASGRGKAEQYF
d_call: TRBD2
cdr3_length: 17
clone_size: NA
v_call: TRBV20-1
j_call: TRBJ2-7

cdr3_nt: TGTGCCAGCAGCTTACCCGGTAGCGGGTACGAGCAGTACTTC
cdr3_aa: CASSLPGSGYEQYF
d_call: TRBD2
cdr3_length: 14
clone_size: many
v_call: TRBV7-6
j_call: TRBJ2-7

cdr3_nt: TGTGCCAGCAGTCCGGGCCAGTACTTC
cdr3_aa: CASSPGQYF
d_call: NA
cdr3_length: 9
clone_size: few
v_call: TRBV27
j_call: TRBJ2-5

cdr3_nt: TGCAGTGCTCGGGGACGCGGCTCCTACGAGCAGTACTTC
cdr3_aa: CSARGRGSYEQYF
d_call: NA
cdr3_length: 13
clone_size: many
v_call: TRBV20-1
j_call: TRBJ2-7

cdr3_nt: TGTGCCAGCAGCGCAGGAGGGGCTGGGCGTACAGGCCTTTTGGATGAGCAGTTCTTC
cdr3_aa: CASSAGGAGRTGLLDEQFF
d_call: NA
cdr3_length: 19
clone_size: few
v_call: TRBV11-3
j_call: TRBJ2-1

cdr3_nt: TGCAGTGCTAGGGGGACAGCCTTCACCGGGGAGCTGTTTTTT
cdr3_aa: CSARGTAFTGELFF
d_call: TRBD1
cdr3_length: 14
clone_size: NA
v_call: TRBV20-1
j_call: TRBJ2-2

cdr3_nt: TGTGCCAGCAGAGACCAACTTCAGGGTGAAGCTTTCTTT
cdr3_aa: CASRDQLQGEAFF
d_call: NA
cdr3_length: 13
clone_size: many
v_call: TRBV12-3/TRBV12-4
j_call: TRBJ1-1

cdr3_nt: TGTGCCAGCAGCCAGACTAGCGGGAACTCCTACGAGCAGTACTTC
cdr3_aa: CASSQTSGNSYEQYF
d_call: TRBD2
cdr3_length: 15
clone_size: many
v_call: TRBV7-9
j_call: TRBJ2-7

cdr3_nt: TGTGCCAGCAGTGTAACAGGGGCTGGAAACACCATATATTTT
cdr3_aa: CASSVTGAGNTIYF
d_call: TRBD1
cdr3_length: 14
clone_size: NA
v_call: TRBV25-1
j_call: TRBJ1-3